Presented here are 20 T cell receptor beta chains from one specimen sequenced in a study of T cells in Graves' hyperthyroidism and ophthalmopathy. The TCR beta CDR3 regions underwent amplification using RNA transcripts as the source. First-round RT-PCR targeting the TCR CDR3 was performed with the HTBI primer set. MiXCR, applied by TCRdb to the multiplex PCR reads, yields one record per CDR3 protein. The sample lists about 710,000 distinct CDR3 sequences; about 16% were seen once. The sequenced material came from blood. Receptors originate from a man aged 18 to 35 with Graves' hyperthyroidism.

This clonotype was counted only a few times. This sequence joins TRBV29-1 and TRBJ2-7; 16 positions match TRBD2. The CDR3 length is 15 residues. Germline V gene lookup returns CDR1 SQVTM and CDR2 ANQGSEA. Losses at the gene ends were 7 bases for V and 5 bases for J; bases not matched to a gene: 8. The CDR3 region is CSAGTSGRVVNEQYF. In nucleotides, the CDR3 is TGCAGCGCCGGGACTAGCGGGAGGGTAGTAAACGAGCAGTACTTC.

In this sample, this clonotype turned up many times. The gene calls are TRBV6-1 and TRBJ2-5; 14 positions agree with TRBD2. Germline CDR1 is MNHNS and CDR2 is SASEGT. Germline trimming cut 4 bases from V and 5 bases from J; bases unmatched to any gene: 3. This CDR3 is built from 15 residues. The CDR3 loop is CASSVTSGRAETQYF. In DNA, the CDR3 is TGTGCCAGCAGTGTGACTAGCGGGAGGGCTGAGACCCAGTACTTC.

There are many counts of this clonotype. This CDR3 reads CASSSRLHNEQFF. Written as DNA, the CDR3 is TGTGCCAGCAGCTCCCGACTTCACAATGAGCAGTTCTTC. J is TRBJ2-1 and V is TRBV7-9; D is unclear. Looked up from germline, CDR1 is SEHNR and CDR2 is FQNEAQ (reference sequence). The CDR3 contains 13 residues. The V gene lost 4 bases and the J gene lost 5 bases, with 9 bases spanning the gap.

The V gene is TRBV5-5, the J gene TRBJ2-3, with 9 bases that match TRBD1. The V gene's germline CDR1 is SGHKS and CDR2 YYEKEE (reference sequence). This CDR3 contains 16 residues. Trimming removed 4 bases from V and 6 bases from J; junction bases left unmatched: 12. In nucleotides, the CDR3 is TGTGCCAGCAGCCGTGTACCGGGACAGGGCTGGGATACGCAGTATTTT. It yields the protein CASSRVPGQGWDTQYF.

This clonotype was detected only a few times. V is TRBV9 and J is TRBJ1-4; maybe TRBD1 (5 bases). CDR3 length: 15 residues. V shed 4 bases and J shed 4 bases, with 14 bases lying between them. Germline V CDR1 and CDR2: SGDLS, YYNGEE. For the CDR3, the DNA is TGTGCCAGCAGCCCTGCCGGGGGACTTAATGAAAAACTGTTTTTT. Its protein is CASSPAGGLNEKLFF.

This clonotype has just a few counts. The rearrangement joins TRBV29-1 to TRBJ2-7; 11 nucleotides line up with TRBD2. CDR1 is SQVTM and CDR2 is ANQGSEA in the germline V gene. The CDR3 runs to 14 residues. Trimming took 6 bases from V and 2 from J; bases not matched to a gene: 6. The CDR3 here is CSVGALAGAYEQYF. The DNA for the CDR3 is TGCAGCGTGGGGGCACTAGCGGGAGCCTACGAGCAGTACTTC.

This clonotype was counted many times. The chain recombines TRBV2 with TRBJ1-2, with D perhaps TRBD1 (5 bases). CDR3 length equals 13 residues. Germline lookup yields CDR1 SNHLY and CDR2 FYNNEI. Trimming removed 6 bases at V and 5 bases at J, with 13 bases between. CDR3 residues: CASRAGSEYGYTF. CDR3 DNA sequence: TGTGCCAGCAGGGCAGGGTCGGAGTATGGCTACACCTTC.

Written as DNA, the CDR3 is TGCAGTGCTAGAGAGCTGGGAGGGGGGGCCACTGAAGCTTTCTTT. This gives the protein CSARELGGGATEAFF. V and J are TRBV20-1 and TRBJ1-1; maybe TRBD1 (6 bases). V was cut by 0 bases and J by 4 bases, with 15 bases left in between. The CDR3 length is 15 residues. The V gene's germline CDR1 is DFQATT and CDR2 SNEGSKA (reference sequence).

This clonotype was seen repeatedly, ten times or more. The CDR3 nucleotides are TGTGCCAGCAGCCCGGGCCCGCTTGGCTACACCTTC. It translates to CASSPGPLGYTF. This sequence joins TRBV3-1 and TRBJ1-2; D gene unclear. CDR3 length: 12 amino acids. V lost 4 bases to trimming and J lost 7 bases, with 10 bases between them. The germline V gene encodes CDR1 LGHDT and CDR2 YNNKEL (reference sequence).

V and J are TRBV20-1 and TRBJ1-5; a possible D gene is TRBD1 (5 bases). The V and J ends lost 5 bases and 4 bases respectively, with 12 bases between them. This CDR3 comprises 13 residues. Germline CDR1 and CDR2: DFQATT and SNEGSKA (reference sequence). The CDR3 DNA reads as TGCAGTGCTGGGGGTTCCCCAAATCAGCCCCAGCATTTT. Amino acids: CSAGGSPNQPQHF.

The chain recombines TRBV4-2 with TRBJ2-2; D not certain. The V end was cut by 6 bases, the J end by 6 bases, with 8 bases between. The CDR3 extends over 12 amino acids. Germline V gives CDR1 LGHNA, CDR2 YNFKEQ. The DNA for the CDR3 is TGTGCCAGCAGACGTACCGCCGGGGAGCTGTTTTTT. Its protein product is CASRRTAGELFF.

Many counts were recorded for this clonotype. CDR3 nucleotide sequence: TGTGCCAGCAGTTACGGACTAGCGGCTTCAAAGCGGGAGACCCAGTACTTC. Translated, it gives CASSYGLAASKRETQYF. The chain combines TRBV6-5 with TRBJ2-5; TRBD2 matches 10 bases. V lost 2 bases to trimming and J lost 5 bases; unmatched junction nucleotides: 11. Germline CDR1 and CDR2: MNHEY and SVGAGI. The CDR3 is 17 residues long.

This clonotype was seen only a few times. The chain employs TRBV5-1 and TRBJ1-4; no firm D call. The CDR3 covers 13 residues. The V end lost 3 bases, the J end lost 0 bases, and 3 bases lay between the germline ends. CDR1 SGHRS and CDR2 YFSETQ come from the germline V gene. The CDR3 sequence is CASSSTTNEKLFF. The CDR3 DNA sequence: TGCGCCAGCAGCTCAACAACTAATGAAAAACTGTTTTTT.

The chain carries TRBV5-5 and TRBJ2-1; 7 bases fit TRBD1. V trimming: 4 bases; J trimming: 2 bases; junction bases outside the gene matches: 9. The length of the CDR3 is 16 residues. The V gene's germline CDR1 is SGHKS and CDR2 YYEKEE (reference sequence). The CDR3 coding sequence is TGTGCCAGCAGCAGTTCCGGGACAGTAACCTACAATGAGCAGTTCTTC. Protein: CASSSSGTVTYNEQFF.

The table lists this clonotype with many counts. V is TRBV29-1 and J is TRBJ2-7; D might be TRBD2 (6 bases). V lost 3 bases to trimming and J lost 4 bases, with 13 bases between them. The CDR3 is made up of 13 amino acids. Per germline, CDR1 SQVTM and CDR2 ANQGSEA. CDR3 sequence: CSVEDGRSYEQYF. In DNA form, the CDR3 reads TGCAGCGTTGAGGACGGGAGATCTTACGAGCAGTACTTC.

This clonotype showed up many times. The chain combines TRBV20-1 with TRBJ1-5; 7 bases align to TRBD1. V shed 1 base and J 5 bases; nucleotides not matched to a gene: 2. Germline CDR1 is DFQATT and CDR2 is SNEGSKA (reference sequence). The length of the CDR3 is 13 residues. The CDR3 region has the DNA TGCAGTGCTAGAGGGGACAGTGATCAGCCCCAGCATTTT. This gives the protein CSARGDSDQPQHF.

The chain couples TRBV14 to TRBJ2-7; D could derive from TRBD1 or TRBD2 (5 bases each). Germline V gene sequence: CDR1 SGHDN, CDR2 FVKESK. The germline V and J ends were trimmed by 2 bases and 2 bases, with 13 bases remaining between them. CDR3 length: 15 residues. The CDR3 protein is CASSQRDGPAYEQYF. CDR3 in DNA: TGTGCCAGCAGCCAACGGGACGGCCCCGCCTACGAGCAGTACTTC.

This clonotype was observed many times. The CDR3 loop reads CASSGPGGPYEQYF. CDR3 sequence (DNA): TGCGCCAGCAGCGGGCCCGGGGGACCCTACGAGCAGTACTTC. The V and J genes are TRBV5-1 and TRBJ2-7, with a weak D call TRBD2 (6 bases). V lost 4 bases and J lost 2, with 13 bases in between. Germline V gene data show CDR1 as SGHRS and CDR2 as YFSETQ. CDR3 size: 14 residues.

This clonotype was seen at least ten times. The rearrangement links TRBV14 to TRBJ2-7; the D is unclear. This CDR3 spans 13 amino acids. Germline CDR1 reads SGHDN; CDR2 reads FVKESK. Trimming took off 0 bases at V and 3 bases at J, with 6 bases between the two ends. CDR3: CASSQDSRYEQYF. CDR3 DNA sequence: TGTGCCAGCAGCCAAGATTCCCGCTACGAGCAGTACTTC.

On this clonotype: One end of the junction is discordant with germline, which a read error may explain. V gene TRBV28 combines with J gene TRBJ2-3; a possible D gene is TRBD2 (5 bases). From germline, CDR1 is MDHEN and CDR2 SYDVKM. The CDR3 runs 14 residues. CDR3 protein: CTSSLGAGTDTQYF. Written as DNA, the CDR3 is TGTACCAGCAGTTTAGGAGCGGGCACAGATACGCAGTATTTT.